Below, 17 T cell receptor beta chains from the same sample are listed, as sequenced in a study of Ad26.COV2.S vaccination and SARS-CoV-2 variants. Treatment in this sample: over 15 received Ad26.COV2.S at low or high dose, single or two shots; roughly five received placebo; per-sample allocation not given. Each sample was drawn 63 days after the first injection (of vaccine or placebo). Profiled with immunoSEQ multiplex PCR; TCRdb holds only in-frame clones, not every one. This table holds fewer than 800,000 clones, 80% to 90% found once. This material consisted of peripheral blood, taken in a trial of Ad26.COV2.S vaccine versus placebo. These receptors all come from a person aged 18 to 59 who received the Ad26.COV2.S COVID-19 vaccine or a placebo.

The V and J genes are TRBV24-1 and TRBJ2-3; the D gene is possibly TRBD2 (6 bases). V was shortened by 2 bases and J by 2 bases, with 16 bases between the two germline ends. Germline values: CDR1 KGHDR, CDR2 SFDVKD. The CDR3 has 17 amino acids. The CDR3 DNA follows: TGTGCCACCAGTGATTCGGGACTGGATAAAAACACAGATACGCAGTATTTT. Translation gives CATSDSGLDKNTDTQYF.

The chain joins TRBV6-5 to TRBJ2-2; no firm D call. V dropped 0 bases and J dropped 4 bases, with 3 bases sitting between them. Germline CDR1 MNHEY, CDR2 SVGAGI. The CDR3 covers 13 residues. The CDR3 reads CASSYSSTGELFF. CDR3 coding DNA: TGTGCCAGCAGTTACTCGTCCACCGGGGAGCTGTTTTTT.

The J gene is TRBJ2-5, the V gene TRBV3-1 (or the pseudogene TRBV3-2); the D gene is possibly TRBD1 (5 bases). The V gene lost 0 bases and the J gene lost 0 bases, with 5 bases spanning the gap. The germline V gene encodes CDR1 LGHDT and CDR2 YNNKEL (reference sequence). The CDR3 is 14 residues long. CDR3 coding DNA: TGTGCCAGCAGCCAAGACAGGGACCAAGAGACCCAGTACTTC. Its translation is CASSQDRDQETQYF.

The rearrangement uses TRBV6-5 and TRBJ2-3; 10 nucleotides match TRBD1. CDR1 MNHEY and CDR2 SVGAGI come from the germline V gene. This CDR3 comprises 14 residues. J lost 4 bases, V lost 6 bases, and 4 bases had no gene match. Here the CDR3 DNA reads TGTGCCAGCAGGACAGGGGGCTCGGCAGATACGCAGTATTTT. Translation: CASRTGGSADTQYF.

The rearrangement uses TRBV19 and TRBJ1-5; D gene unclear. The V end was cut by 0 bases, the J end by 1 base, with 13 bases between. CDR1 is LNHDA, CDR2 SQIVND, per germline (reference sequence). The CDR3 has 17 amino acids. For the CDR3, the DNA is TGTGCCAGTAGTATAGATGTTGCTCAGCTGAGCAATCAGCCCCAGCATTTT. Translated, it gives CASSIDVAQLSNQPQHF.

This chain joins TRBV15 and TRBJ1-2; D perhaps matches TRBD1 (5 bases). Germline V CDR1 and CDR2: LNHNV, YYDKDF (reference sequence). V was clipped by 3 bases and J by 4 bases, with 12 bases between them. CDR3 size: 14 residues. Here the CDR3 DNA reads TGTGCCACCAGCAGGCTCGCCGGGGGCTATGGCTACACCTTC. This sequence encodes CATSRLAGGYGYTF. The variable domain in full, completed from reference TRBV15 and TRBJ1-2, reads DAMVIQNPRYQVTQFGKPVTLSCSQTLNHNVMYWYQQKSSQAPKLLFHYYDKDFNNEADTPDNFQSRRPNTSFCFLDIRSPGLGDTAMYLCATSRLAGGYGYTFGSGTRLTVV.

The chain links TRBV7-8 to TRBJ2-7; tentative D call: TRBD1 (6 bases). The CDR3 loop spans 14 amino acids. The germline V gene encodes CDR1 SGHVS and CDR2 FQNEAQ. The V and J ends lost 5 bases and 1 base respectively, with 12 bases between them. The CDR3 DNA is TGTGCCAGCAGCGAGGCCGGGACATCCTACGAGCAGTACTTC. The encoded protein is CASSEAGTSYEQYF.

The chain carries TRBV7-2 and TRBJ1-2; possibly TRBD1 for D (5 bases). The CDR3 is 14 amino acids. The germline V and J ends were trimmed by 1 base and 7 bases, with 13 bases remaining between them. CDR1 is SGHTA, CDR2 FQGNSA, per germline. The CDR3 sequence: CASSLDGSGSGYTF. The CDR3 nucleotides read TGTGCCAGCAGCTTAGACGGGTCAGGGAGTGGCTACACCTTC.

This chain uses TRBV4-3 with TRBJ1-2; 8 positions match TRBD1. The germline V gene has CDR1 LGHNA and CDR2 YSLEER. The CDR3 is 18 residues long. J was trimmed by 1 base and V by 0 bases; bases with no gene match: 10. The CDR3 protein is CASSQDAPPTGVNYGYTF. For the CDR3, the DNA is TGCGCCAGCAGCCAAGATGCCCCCCCGACAGGGGTTAACTATGGCTACACCTTC.

Only one count was recorded for this clone. V and J are TRBV7-2 and TRBJ1-1; D is uncertain. Germline CDR1 and CDR2: SGHTA and FQGNSA. The V gene lost 3 bases and the J gene lost 11 bases, with 10 bases spanning the gap. The CDR3 sequence is 11 residues long. CDR3: CASSLERLAFF. The CDR3, as DNA: TGTGCCAGCAGCTTGGAAAGGTTGGCTTTCTTT.

The rearrangement links TRBV6-5 to TRBJ2-7, with D possibly being TRBD2 (5 bases). The CDR3 runs 15 residues. CDR1 and CDR2 (germline): MNHEY, SVGAGI. V was cut by 4 bases and J by 6 bases, with 19 bases left in between. This chain's CDR3 is CASSFSRVRTGEQYF. The CDR3 nucleotides are TGTGCCAGCAGTTTCTCTCGAGTCCGGACTGGCGAGCAGTACTTC.

This chain uses TRBV10-3 with TRBJ2-7; D ambiguous. Germline V lookup: CDR1 ENHRY, CDR2 SYGVKD. V lost 6 bases and J lost 2, with 8 bases in between. This CDR3 region has 12 residues. The CDR3 bases are TGTGCCATCAGCCCCGGAGCCTACGAGCAGTACTTC. Its protein is CAISPGAYEQYF.

This clone was seen only once. J is TRBJ1-2 and V is TRBV19; D unclear. Trimming shortened V by 5 bases and J by 0 bases, and 10 bases separated the two germline ends. Per germline, CDR1 LNHDA and CDR2 SQIVND (reference sequence). This CDR3 contains 14 residues. CDR3: CASSLSGTNYGYTF. The DNA for the CDR3 is TGTGCCAGTAGTTTATCTGGTACTAACTATGGCTACACCTTC.

V gene TRBV3-1 (or the pseudogene TRBV3-2) combines with J gene TRBJ1-3; D is unclear. From germline, CDR1 is LGHDT and CDR2 YNNKEL (reference sequence). The CDR3 is 14 residues long. V lost 5 bases and J lost 4, with 12 bases in between. CDR3 DNA: TGTGCCAGCAGCGGACCCCCTTCGGGAAACACCATATATTTT. It is translated as CASSGPPSGNTIYF.

This chain connects TRBV5-5 to TRBJ2-3; D is unresolved. The germline V gene has CDR1 SGHKS and CDR2 YYEKEE (reference sequence). The CDR3 is 13 residues long. V lost 4 bases and J lost 2, with 8 bases in between. The CDR3, as DNA: TGTGCCAGCAGCCTCATTACCACAGATACGCAGTATTTT. Amino acids: CASSLITTDTQYF.

In regard to this clone: This sample also contains other DNA sequences that code for the same CDR3. V and J are TRBV30 and TRBJ2-3; TRBD2 might be the D (6 bases). Trimming pared 5 bases from V and 4 bases from J, leaving 13 bases between. This CDR3 is 13 amino acids long. The V gene's germline CDR1 is GTSNPN and CDR2 SVGIG (reference sequence). The CDR3: CAWGTGGADTQYF. Written as DNA, the CDR3 is TGTGCCTGGGGTACTGGAGGGGCAGATACGCAGTATTTT.

The chain combines TRBV5-4 with TRBJ2-3; 11 nucleotides agree with TRBD2. The CDR3 runs to 16 residues. Germline V gene lookup returns CDR1 SGHNT and CDR2 YYREEE (reference sequence). V lost 4 bases and J lost 0; bases outside the gene matches: 4. CDR3 residues: CASSPGLAASTDTQYF. CDR3 nucleotide sequence: TGTGCCAGCAGCCCGGGACTAGCGGCTAGCACAGATACGCAGTATTTT.